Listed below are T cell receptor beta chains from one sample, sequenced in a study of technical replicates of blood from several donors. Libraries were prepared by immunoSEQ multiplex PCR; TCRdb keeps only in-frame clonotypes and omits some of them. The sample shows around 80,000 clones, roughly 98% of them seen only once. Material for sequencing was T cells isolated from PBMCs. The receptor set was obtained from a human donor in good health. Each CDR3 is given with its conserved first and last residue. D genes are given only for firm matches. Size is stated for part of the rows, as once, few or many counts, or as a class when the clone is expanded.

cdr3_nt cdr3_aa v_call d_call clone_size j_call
TGTGCCTGGAGTGTCGGGGTAGGGTATGGCTACACCTTC CAWSVGVGYGYTF TRBV30 - - TRBJ1-2
TGCGCCAGCAGCTTGGCCAGCACAGGCACTGAAGCTTTCTTT CASSLASTGTEAFF TRBV5-1 - - TRBJ1-1
TGTGCCAGCAGCCAACCCGGGACAGAGGCCTACGAGCAGTACTTC CASSQPGTEAYEQYF TRBV4-2 TRBD1 - TRBJ2-7
TGTGCCAGCAGCCTAACCGGGACAGGGCTCTACGAGCAGTACTTC CASSLTGTGLYEQYF TRBV7-9 TRBD1 - TRBJ2-7
TGTGCCAGCAGAGAAATGCGACAGGGGGAGACTGAAGCTTTCTTT CASREMRQGETEAFF TRBV2 TRBD1 - TRBJ1-1
TGTGCCAGCAGTGAAGCGGGCCTAGCGGTTATGACCGGGGAGCTGTTTTTT CASSEAGLAVMTGELFF TRBV2 TRBD2 - TRBJ2-2
TGTGCCAGCAGCTTAAGGGCCGCTGGGGGGGAGGTAACCTCCTACGAGCAGTACTTC CASSLRAAGGEVTSYEQYF TRBV7-9 TRBD2 - TRBJ2-7
TGTGCCAGCTCCCGGACAGGGGGCGGCTACACCTTC CASSRTGGGYTF TRBV6-5 TRBD1 few TRBJ1-2
TGTGCCATCAGTGATGGACAGGGTGTAGTCGAGCAGTACTTC CAISDGQGVVEQYF TRBV10-3 TRBD1 - TRBJ2-7
TGTGCCGCGGGCAACTTTAACTATGGCTACACCTTC CAAGNFNYGYTF TRBV4-2 - - TRBJ1-2
TGTGCCAGCAGCTGGGTGAGAGGGACCGGGGAGCTGTTTTTT CASSWVRGTGELFF TRBV7-9 - - TRBJ2-2
TGTGCCAGCAGCGGGACAGGGGGTGGGTCGGGCGAGCAGTACTTC CASSGTGGGSGEQYF TRBV9 TRBD1 - TRBJ2-7
TGTGCCAGCAGCCCTGTATCTGGGGCCAACGTCCTGACTTTC CASSPVSGANVLTF TRBV7-9 - - TRBJ2-6
TGTGCCAGCAGCCCAAACCCAAAATCTAGCGGGAGTCTGGAGACCCAGTACTTC CASSPNPKSSGSLETQYF TRBV7-9 TRBD2 once TRBJ2-5
TGTGCCAGCAGTTACTCGACGGGGGGTCAGCCCCAGCATTTT CASSYSTGGQPQHF TRBV6-6 - - TRBJ1-5
TGCGCCAGCAGCCACGATCCCGACAGAGAATATGGCTACACCTTC CASSHDPDREYGYTF TRBV4-1 - - TRBJ1-2
TGTGCCAGCAGCCAAGATTGGACAGGGATTTTCAACAATGAGCAGTTCTTC CASSQDWTGIFNNEQFF TRBV14 TRBD1 once TRBJ2-1
TGCGCCAGCAGCCGGGGAGCCCAGAGCTACAATGAGCAGTTCTTC CASSRGAQSYNEQFF TRBV4-1 - - TRBJ2-1
TGTGCCAGCAGCTTGGGACAGAATAGCAATCAGCCCCAGCATTTT CASSLGQNSNQPQHF TRBV5-8 - - TRBJ1-5
TGTGCCAGCTCACCACTACAGGGAAGCTCTGGAAACACCATATATTTT CASSPLQGSSGNTIYF TRBV18 - - TRBJ1-3
TGCGCCAGCAGCCAAGTGCGGGTCGATCAGCCCCAGCATTTT CASSQVRVDQPQHF TRBV4-1 - - TRBJ1-5
TGTGCCAGCAGAACACTAGCGGGGACCTACGAGCAGTACTTC CASRTLAGTYEQYF TRBV2 TRBD2 - TRBJ2-7
TGTGCCAGTAGTATACCCCTAGTGGGCGAGCAGTACTTC CASSIPLVGEQYF TRBV19 - - TRBJ2-7
TGTGCCAGCAGTTCGGGACAGGGGGCATACAATGAGCAGTTCTTC CASSSGQGAYNEQFF TRBV6-1 TRBD1 - TRBJ2-1
TGTGCCAGCAGCCAAGAAGCAGGGGGCCTATATAGCAATCAGCCCCAGCATTTT CASSQEAGGLYSNQPQHF TRBV4-2 TRBD1 - TRBJ1-5
TGTGCTAGTGGTTTGGTCTTCGGGAGCTCTGGGGCCAACGTCCTGACTTTC CASGLVFGSSGANVLTF TRBV12-5 - - TRBJ2-6
TGTGCCAGCAGTGCCCAACCGGACAGGCCCGCCGAGCAGTACTTC CASSAQPDRPAEQYF TRBV6-4 TRBD1 - TRBJ2-7
TGTGCCAGCAGCCCCCTCGAAGGGGCGAACACCGGGGAGCTGTTTTTT CASSPLEGANTGELFF TRBV5-6 - - TRBJ2-2
TGTGCCAGCAGTTCGACAGGGGCGGCTGGAAACACCATATATTTT CASSSTGAAGNTIYF TRBV27 TRBD1 - TRBJ1-3
TGCGCCAGCAGCCACTTATCCGGACAGAGCCTCTACGAGCAGTACTTC CASSHLSGQSLYEQYF TRBV4-1 - - TRBJ2-7
TGCGCCAGCAGCTTGGGGGCTAGCGGGATGAGAACGACCTACGAGCAGTACTTC CASSLGASGMRTTYEQYF TRBV5-1 TRBD2 - TRBJ2-7
TGCGCCAGCAGCTTGCAGGGGTCAGGAAACACCATATATTTT CASSLQGSGNTIYF TRBV5-1 - - TRBJ1-3
TGCGCCAGCAGTACACTTGGACTAGCGGGAGGAGAGAGCTCCTACAATGAGCAGTTCTTC CASSTLGLAGGESSYNEQFF TRBV10-1 TRBD2 once TRBJ2-1
TGCGCCAGCAGTTCCACAGAGCAGGGAAACACCATATATTTT CASSSTEQGNTIYF TRBV5-1 - - TRBJ1-3
TGTGCCAGCAGCTCATTGCCCCCTCGGGCCTACGAGCAGTACTTC CASSSLPPRAYEQYF TRBV7-9 - - TRBJ2-7
TGTGCCTGGAGAGGAGAAGGGAACACTGAAGCTTTCTTT CAWRGEGNTEAFF TRBV30 - - TRBJ1-1
TGTGCCAGCACCAAAGGACAGGGGGCATATGAGCAGTTCTTC CASTKGQGAYEQFF TRBV6-6 TRBD1 - TRBJ2-1
TGTGCCAGCAGTGAACTTCAAGGGGGGGCCTACAATGAGCAGTTCTTC CASSELQGGAYNEQFF TRBV25-1 - - TRBJ2-1
TGTGCCTGGAGTGGAGTACTAGACAACATTCAGTACTTC CAWSGVLDNIQYF TRBV30 - - TRBJ2-4
TGCAGCGTTGACAAGGGCAGGGGGATATCCGAGCAGTTCTTC CSVDKGRGISEQFF TRBV29-1 TRBD1 - TRBJ2-1
TGTGCCAGCAGTTCCGACTGGACACAAGACAATGAGCAGTTCTTC CASSSDWTQDNEQFF TRBV6-5 - - TRBJ2-1
TGTGCCAGCAGTTTACAGGAGCGGGTCCCCTACAATGAGCAGTTCTTC CASSLQERVPYNEQFF TRBV28 - - TRBJ2-1
TGTGCCAGTAACGACAGGGGAGGCAATCAGCCCCAGCATTTT CASNDRGGNQPQHF TRBV2 TRBD1 - TRBJ1-5
TGTGCCAGCAGCTTAGTATTTAGCGGGTTGAATGAGCAGTTCTTC CASSLVFSGLNEQFF TRBV11-2 TRBD2 - TRBJ2-1
TGTGCCAGCAGTGTCCTCGAGGGGGGGCTTATCTCTGGGGCCAACGTCCTGACTTTC CASSVLEGGLISGANVLTF TRBV6-1 - - TRBJ2-6
TGTGCCAGCAGTTTCCGAACCCGGGGGTCGGTGGGTGGGGAGCTGTTTTTT CASSFRTRGSVGGELFF TRBV28 - - TRBJ2-2
TGCAGCGTTGTATCAGCGGGACTAGCGTTGAAGACCCAGTACTTC CSVVSAGLALKTQYF TRBV29-1 TRBD2 once TRBJ2-5
TGTGCCAGCAGTTTTTACGGACAGGGGAACTACGAGCAGTACTTC CASSFYGQGNYEQYF TRBV27 TRBD1 - TRBJ2-7
TGTGCCATCAAGAAACAGGGGGACAGCTATTACGAGCAGTACTTC CAIKKQGDSYYEQYF TRBV10-3 TRBD1 - TRBJ2-7
TGCGCCAGCAGCCGAGGGACAGGGGGCATTGGGGCCAACGTCCTGACTTTC CASSRGTGGIGANVLTF TRBV5-1 TRBD1 - TRBJ2-6
TGTGCCAGCAGCTTAGCGTCGCTGAGCTCTGGAAACACCATATATTTT CASSLASLSSGNTIYF TRBV7-2 - - TRBJ1-3
TGTGCCAGCAGTGAAAGGGGTGGGCGCGTGGATACGCAGTATTTT CASSERGGRVDTQYF TRBV6-1 - - TRBJ2-3
TGTGCCAGCAGCTACACAGGGACCTTGGGCTACACCTTC CASSYTGTLGYTF TRBV14 - - TRBJ1-2
TGTGCCAGTCAGGGGAATGAAAAACTGTTTTTT CASQGNEKLFF TRBV6-6 - - TRBJ1-4
TGTGCCAGCTCGGGTGTGGTGGGGCAGTACGAGCAGTACTTC CASSGVVGQYEQYF TRBV18 - - TRBJ2-7